This section outlines one T cell receptor beta chain sequence together with its context. Its antigen is unknown. The CDR3 runs 16 residues. The V and J ends lost 5 bases and 7 bases, in that order; junction bases with no gene match: 11. CDR1 SEHNR and CDR2 FQNEAQ come from the germline V gene (reference sequence). This entry is derived from a study of human T cells and chemical hapten exposure. Study as a whole: The study traced per-sample TCR yield variation mainly to small differences in pooled library volumes. Study findings and constraints: DPC sensitization produced no change in TCRs with frequency above 1 in 1000.

It was the library that attached unique molecular identifiers to individual cDNA molecules. Authors' analysis steps: Samples held a median of around 92,000 TCRs, range roughly 20,000–750,000. Using its own MiXCR run on the 5' RACE reads, TCRdb lists one record per CDR3 protein. Clone size and V and J calls follow TCRdb, not the original study. The sample holds 130,000 or so distinct CDR3 sequences; roughly 4% are singletons and the top ten take over 1.1%. The template was total RNA from unfractionated whole blood. This TCR was sampled from a female donor in good health. V is TRBV7-9 and J is TRBJ1-4; 9 positions agree with TRBD1. The CDR3 is CASSSPTGGRGEKLFF. CDR3 sequence (DNA): TGTGCCAGCAGCAGCCCTACAGGGGGCCGAGGTGAAAAACTGTTTTTT.